This passage covers 4 T cell receptor beta chains from one sample sequenced in a study of low-dose radiotherapy and immunotherapy resistance in tumors. First-strand cDNA relied on TRAV- and TRBV-specific primers spanning alpha and beta chains. Over approximately 20 PCR cycles, TCRs were amplified from a constant-region primer and V-primer adapter. One entry per CDR3 protein results from TCRdb running MiXCR on the reads. Of around 80,000 distinct CDR3 sequences listed, 15% to 20% were seen once; the top ten hold 1.1% to 1.5%. Time point defined: after trial treatment. Noted treatment: LDRT plus nivolumab, ipilimumab, low-dose cyclophosphamide and aspirin (RACIN trial). Sequenced here: PBMCs, sampled after low-dose radiotherapy plus immunotherapy. Receptors originate from a male donor with prostate cancer.

There are many counts of this clonotype. The CDR3 is CASSPGTGVSEQYF. DNA of the CDR3: TGTGCCAGCAGTCCCGGGACAGGCGTTTCCGAGCAGTACTTC. J is TRBJ2-7 and V is TRBV28; 8 bases map to TRBD1. The CDR3 runs to 14 residues. The germline V gene has CDR1 MDHEN and CDR2 SYDVKM. J was trimmed by 6 bases and V by 5 bases; bases with no gene match: 9. Based on the CDR3 plus reference TRBV28 and TRBJ2-7, the full variable domain is DVKVTQSSRYLVKRTGEKVFLECVQDMDHENMFWYRQDPGLGLRLIYFSYDVKMKEKGDIPEGYSVSREKKERFSLILESASTNQTSMYLCASSPGTGVSEQYFGPGTRLTVT.

This clonotype was observed at least ten times. The chain is built from TRBV5-4 and TRBJ2-1; D is unresolved. The germline V and J ends were trimmed by 4 bases and 5 bases, with 4 bases remaining between them. The CDR3 is 11 residues long. The germline V gene encodes CDR1 SGHNT and CDR2 YYREEE (reference sequence). The CDR3 sequence is CASSTNNEQFF. The CDR3 coding sequence is TGTGCCAGCAGCACCAACAATGAGCAGTTCTTC. Complete variable domain (other parts from reference TRBV5-4 and TRBJ2-1): ETGVTQSPTHLIKTRGQQVTLRCSSQSGHNTVSWYQQALGQGPQFIFQYYREEENGRGNFPPRFSGLQFPNYSSELNVNALELDDSALYLCASSTNNEQFFGPGTRLTVL.

This clonotype has ten or more counts. The chain is built from TRBV28 and TRBJ2-7; D might be TRBD1 or TRBD2, each matching 5 bases. V lost 6 bases and J lost 9, with 15 bases in between. Germline V CDR1 and CDR2: MDHEN, SYDVKM. The CDR3 runs to 12 residues. CDR3 region: CASRRDGAGQYF. CDR3 coding DNA: TGTGCCAGCAGACGGGACGGAGCAGGGCAGTACTTC. Full variable domain (outside the CDR3, taken from reference TRBV28 and TRBJ2-7): DVKVTQSSRYLVKRTGEKVFLECVQDMDHENMFWYRQDPGLGLRLIYFSYDVKMKEKGDIPEGYSVSREKKERFSLILESASTNQTSMYLCASRRDGAGQYFGPGTRLTVT.

About this clonotype: It differs at one base from a far larger clone, so likely a read error. V gene TRBV27 combines with J gene TRBJ2-1, with D unresolved. Between the trimmed V and J ends, which lost 9 bases and 3 bases, there was a span of 18 bases. The CDR3 totals 15 residues. Per the germline V gene, CDR1 is MNHEY and CDR2 is SMNVEV (reference sequence). This CDR3 reads CASRAFSSCYNEQFF. CDR3 nucleotides: TGTGCCAGTAGGGCCTTTTCAAGCTGCTACAATGAGCAGTTCTTC.